This is a list of T cell receptor beta chains from one sample in a study of shared clonotypes between healthy human individuals. Sequencing used immunoSEQ multiplex PCR; TCRdb keeps in-frame clones, though not all of them. The sample records around 1,900,000 clones, around 93% being singletons. The sample taken for sequencing was naive CD8+ T cells from PBMCs. All receptors come from a man between 18 and 29 years old in good health. Some clones in this sample may be carry-over from other donors' samples. CDR3s include the opening cysteine and the closing phenylalanine or tryptophan. The D gene is left open where the match is weak. Clone size is shown for a subset of rows, as once, few, many or a class of expanded clone.

v_call	j_call	clone_size	d_call	cdr3_aa	cdr3_nt
TRBV15	TRBJ2-7	.	TRBD1	CATSRTGDRDYEQYF	TGTGCCACCAGCAGGACAGGGGACAGGGACTACGAGCAGTACTTC
TRBV7-9	TRBJ1-2	few	.	CASSLEGRNGYTF	TGTGCCAGCAGCTTAGAGGGGAGGAATGGCTACACCTTC
TRBV19	TRBJ2-3	.	.	CASSVGLNTDTQYF	TGTGCCAGTAGTGTCGGACTAAACACAGATACGCAGTATTTT
TRBV7-8	TRBJ1-5	.	.	CASSLFSNQPQHF	TGTGCCAGCAGCTTATTCAGCAATCAGCCCCAGCATTTT
TRBV5-1	TRBJ2-1	.	TRBD1	CASSFTGGAEQFF	TGCGCCAGCAGCTTCACAGGGGGCGCCGAGCAGTTCTTC
TRBV10-3	TRBJ1-4	.	TRBD1	CAISERDRVTNEKLFF	TGTGCCATCAGTGAGAGAGACAGGGTTACTAATGAAAAACTGTTTTTT
TRBV28	TRBJ2-7	once	.	CASRAQGLYEQYF	TGTGCCAGCCGAGCACAGGGACTATACGAGCAGTACTTC
TRBV15	TRBJ1-3	.	.	CATSRDRAIRSGNTIYF	TGTGCCACCAGCAGAGATCGCGCGATTCGGTCCGGAAACACCATATATTTT
TRBV29-1	TRBJ1-1	.	.	CSVSPGALNTEAFF	TGCAGCGTGTCTCCCGGGGCACTAAACACTGAAGCTTTCTTT
TRBV15	TRBJ2-1	.	TRBD2	CATSKFGLAGGWKYNEQFF	TGTGCCACCAGCAAATTCGGACTAGCGGGAGGGTGGAAGTACAATGAGCAGTTCTTC
TRBV10-3	TRBJ2-7	.	.	CAISELEPLNGYEQYF	TGTGCCATCAGTGAGTTGGAGCCACTTAACGGTTACGAGCAGTACTTC
TRBV29-1	TRBJ2-2	.	TRBD2	CSVDGSGRSTGELFF	TGCAGCGTTGATGGGAGCGGGAGGAGTACCGGGGAGCTGTTTTTT
TRBV10-3	TRBJ2-7	.	TRBD2	CAISGTSGRPSYEQYF	TGTGCCATCAGCGGGACTAGCGGGAGGCCCTCCTACGAGCAGTACTTC
TRBV7-3	TRBJ1-1	.	.	CASSLTGPGTEAFF	TGTGCCAGCAGCTTAACGGGGCCGGGCACTGAAGCTTTCTTT
TRBV27	TRBJ2-7	.	.	CASSLGQTYEQYF	TGTGCCAGCAGTTTGGGACAAACCTACGAGCAGTACTTC
TRBV5-1	TRBJ2-3	once	TRBD2	CASSLTSGRADTQYF	TGCGCCAGCAGCCTGACTAGCGGGCGGGCAGATACGCAGTATTTT
TRBV28	TRBJ2-2	.	TRBD1	CASSYRGRGSTGELFF	TGTGCCAGCAGTTACAGGGGGCGCGGGAGCACCGGGGAGCTGTTTTTT
TRBV7-8	TRBJ1-1	once	.	CASSLVGAEAFF	TGTGCCAGCAGCTTAGTTGGGGCTGAAGCTTTCTTT
TRBV6-6	TRBJ1-5	.	.	CASSYSRGNSNQPQHF	TGTGCCAGCAGTTACTCGCGGGGGAATAGCAATCAGCCCCAGCATTTT
TRBV5-6	TRBJ1-6	.	.	CASSPSQGLTPLHF	TGTGCCAGCAGCCCAAGCCAGGGATTGACACCCCTCCACTTT
TRBV28	TRBJ2-7	.	TRBD1	CASRSQGVPYEQYF	TGTGCCAGCAGATCACAGGGGGTTCCCTACGAGCAGTACTTC
TRBV9	TRBJ2-5	.	.	CASSYSGKGAETQYF	TGTGCCAGCAGCTATAGCGGGAAGGGGGCGGAGACCCAGTACTTC
TRBV4-2	TRBJ2-5	.	TRBD1	CASSQAGTGGAGETQYF	TGTGCCAGCAGCCAAGCCGGGACAGGGGGCGCCGGAGAGACCCAGTACTTC
TRBV28	TRBJ2-7	.	TRBD2	CASSSEGLAGSYEQYF	TGTGCCAGCAGTTCAGAGGGACTAGCGGGTTCTTACGAGCAGTACTTC
TRBV28	TRBJ2-1	.	.	CASSLLGVGGPSSYNEQFF	TGTGCCAGCAGCCTCCTCGGGGTCGGGGGCCCGAGCTCCTACAATGAGCAGTTCTTC
TRBV4-1	TRBJ2-1	.	TRBD2	CASSQDQTSGNRNEQFF	TGCGCCAGCAGCCAAGATCAGACTAGCGGGAATCGGAATGAGCAGTTCTTC
TRBV29-1	TRBJ1-2	.	.	CSVEEAGHNYGYTF	TGCAGCGTTGAAGAGGCAGGCCATAACTATGGCTACACCTTC
TRBV28	TRBJ2-7	.	TRBD2	CASSSRSTSGGYYEQYF	TGTGCCAGCAGTTCGCGTTCGACTAGCGGGGGATACTACGAGCAGTACTTC
TRBV11-1	TRBJ2-5	.	TRBD2	CASSSTSGETQYF	TGTGCCAGCAGCTCGACTAGCGGCGAGACCCAGTACTTC
TRBV6-5	TRBJ2-2	.	TRBD2	CATGTSGYTGELFF	TGTGCCACCGGGACTAGCGGATACACCGGGGAGCTGTTTTTT
TRBV29-1	TRBJ2-1	.	.	CSVEPPRPNEQFF	TGCAGCGTTGAGCCACCGCGCCCAAATGAGCAGTTCTTC
TRBV7-9	TRBJ2-3	.	TRBD2	CASSSLAARPDTQYF	TGTGCCAGCAGCTCACTAGCGGCCCGCCCAGATACGCAGTATTTT
TRBV7-8	TRBJ2-1	once	TRBD1	CASSRAGTGYNEQFF	TGTGCCAGCAGTCGAGCCGGGACAGGCTACAATGAGCAGTTCTTC
TRBV14	TRBJ2-1	.	.	CASSQSMDGSLDEQFF	TGTGCCAGCAGCCAAAGCATGGACGGGAGTCTCGATGAGCAGTTCTTC
TRBV13	TRBJ2-5	.	.	CASSLSLEGSVETQYF	TGTGCCAGCAGCTTAAGCCTCGAGGGGTCGGTGGAGACCCAGTACTTC
TRBV27	TRBJ2-2	.	.	CASSLFRVAGELFF	TGTGCCAGCAGTTTATTCAGGGTTGCCGGGGAGCTGTTTTTT
TRBV11-2	TRBJ2-3	.	.	CASSFTVRTTDTQYF	TGTGCCAGCAGCTTCACCGTTCGCACCACAGATACGCAGTATTTT
TRBV28	TRBJ1-3	.	TRBD1	CASSLTGGFGNTIYF	TGTGCCAGCAGTTTGACAGGGGGGTTTGGAAACACCATATATTTT
TRBV5-1	TRBJ2-1	.	.	CASSVWSGEGFHEQFF	TGCGCCAGCAGCGTATGGAGCGGCGAGGGGTTCCATGAGCAGTTCTTC
TRBV28	TRBJ1-6	.	.	CASSPGNSPLHF	TGTGCCAGCAGTCCAGGGAATTCACCCCTCCACTTT
TRBV7-6	TRBJ1-1	.	TRBD1	CASSLARQGHEAFF	TGTGCCAGCAGCTTAGCAAGACAGGGCCATGAAGCTTTCTTT
TRBV4-1	TRBJ2-1	.	.	CASSQMAGGLENEQFF	TGCGCCAGCAGCCAAATGGCAGGTGGCCTAGAAAATGAGCAGTTCTTC
TRBV29-1	TRBJ1-5	.	TRBD1	CSVVTGNNQPQHF	TGCAGCGTTGTGACAGGGAACAATCAGCCCCAGCATTTT
TRBV27	TRBJ2-2	.	.	CASSGDSNTGELFF	TGTGCCAGCAGCGGGGATTCGAACACCGGGGAGCTGTTTTTT
TRBV4-1	TRBJ2-1	.	.	CASSQERALVGHEQFF	TGCGCCAGCAGCCAAGAGAGGGCCCTAGTAGGGCATGAGCAGTTCTTC
TRBV4-1	TRBJ2-1	.	TRBD2	CASSPGLASYNEQFF	TGCGCCAGCAGCCCGGGACTAGCCTCCTACAATGAGCAGTTCTTC
TRBV23-1	TRBJ2-5	.	.	CASSQSLGGQPQETQYF	TGCGCCAGCAGTCAATCACTTGGGGGGCAGCCCCAAGAGACCCAGTACTTC
TRBV9	TRBJ2-7	.	.	CASSVAEGVGFYEQYF	TGTGCCAGCAGCGTAGCTGAAGGGGTTGGGTTCTACGAGCAGTACTTC
TRBV29-1	TRBJ2-5	.	TRBD1	CSVNPGQGVRETQYF	TGCAGCGTGAATCCGGGACAGGGAGTCCGAGAGACCCAGTACTTC
TRBV7-9	TRBJ2-7	once	TRBD2	CASSLAREDYEQYF	TGTGCCAGCAGCTTAGCGCGGGAGGACTACGAGCAGTACTTC
TRBV28	TRBJ1-3	.	TRBD1	CASSLSGRRGLGNTIYF	TGTGCCAGCAGTTTGAGCGGACGCAGGGGGCTTGGAAACACCATATATTTT
TRBV30	TRBJ2-5	.	TRBD1	CAWSGGTGVVWETQYF	TGTGCCTGGAGTGGAGGTACAGGGGTAGTGTGGGAGACCCAGTACTTC
TRBV9	TRBJ2-7	.	.	CASSPPAYEQYF	TGTGCCAGCAGCCCTCCCGCCTACGAGCAGTACTTC